The clone carrying this TCR beta chain was detected only a few times. The target antigen is unknown. The V gene's germline CDR1 is MNHEY and CDR2 SVGEGT. CDR3 length: 13 residues. V gave up 8 bases and J gave up 5 bases, with 10 bases separating them. This specimen belongs to a study of post-analysis software for immune sequencing data. About the research overall: Relapsing-remitting, secondary progressive and progressive-relapsing multiple sclerosis courses were included. Study outcomes and limitations: When patients were compared with controls, about five TRBV segments were more frequent, TRBV5-6, TRBV5-1 and TRBV20-1 among them. Significantly lower normalized Chao1 diversity was seen in multiple sclerosis patients than in controls. Strong co-clustering by F measure was evident for samples that had been prepared in the same batch.

Sequencing libraries made from TCR beta cDNA carried unique molecular identifiers. Via MiXCR, TCRdb re-called the PCR reads, giving one row per CDR3 protein. The sample carries about 820,000 distinct CDR3 sequences, roughly 50% recorded once. The sequencing sample was made of blood. V usage is TRBV6-2 or TRBV6-3 and J usage is TRBJ1-6; D is uncertain. This clonotype was sampled from a girl between 10 and 17 years old with multiple sclerosis. As DNA, the CDR3 is TGTGCCAGCGCCAGAGGTGATAATTCACCCCTCCACTTT. Protein product: CASARGDNSPLHF.